The TCR beta chain described here comes from a study of pediatric ulcerative colitis. Overall study results and limits: Blood samples from a couple of patients yielded substantially fewer templates and were excluded from blood-rectal overlap analysis.

In regard to this clone: Its target is unknown.

CDR3 length equals 12 residues. In germline, CDR1 is SGHTA, CDR2 FQGNSA. Trimming left V 5 bases short and J 3 bases short, with 5 bases between. Profiling relied on immunoSEQ multiplex PCR, and the TCRdb table lists in-frame clones only, not all of them. The data contain about 64,000 clones, roughly nine tenths of them seen just once; the ten biggest clones take up roughly 3%. The chain combines TRBV7-2 with TRBJ1-5; D uncertain. The sequencing sample was made of blood. This sequence was found in a boy aged 5-17 years with severe ulcerative colitis. CDR3 sequence: CASSVDNQPQHF. Written as DNA, the CDR3 is TGTGCCAGCAGCGTTGACAATCAGCCCCAGCATTTT. Combining the CDR3 with reference TRBV7-2 and TRBJ1-5 gives the whole variable domain GAGVSQSPSNKVTEKGKDVELRCDPISGHTALYWYRQSLGQGLEFLIYFQGNSAPDKSGLPSDRFSAERTGGSVSTLTIQRTQQEDSAVYLCASSVDNQPQHFGDGTRLSIL.